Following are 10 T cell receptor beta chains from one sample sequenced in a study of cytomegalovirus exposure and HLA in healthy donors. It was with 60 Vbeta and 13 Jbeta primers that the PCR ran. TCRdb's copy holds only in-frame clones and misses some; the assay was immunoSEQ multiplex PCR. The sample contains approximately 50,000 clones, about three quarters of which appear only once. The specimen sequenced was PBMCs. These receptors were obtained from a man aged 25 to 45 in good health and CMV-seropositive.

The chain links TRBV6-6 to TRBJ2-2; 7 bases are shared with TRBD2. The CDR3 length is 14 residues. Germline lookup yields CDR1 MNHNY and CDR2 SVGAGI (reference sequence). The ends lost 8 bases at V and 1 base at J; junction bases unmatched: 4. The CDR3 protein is CASRREGNTGELFF. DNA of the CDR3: TGTGCCAGCCGGAGGGAGGGGAACACCGGGGAGCTGTTTTTT.

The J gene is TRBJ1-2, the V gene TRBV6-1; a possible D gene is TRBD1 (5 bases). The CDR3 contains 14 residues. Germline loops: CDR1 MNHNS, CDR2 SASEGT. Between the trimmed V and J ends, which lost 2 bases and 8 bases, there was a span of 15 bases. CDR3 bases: TGTGCCAGCAGTGAAACGGGCAGGGCAGGAGGCTACACCTTC. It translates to CASSETGRAGGYTF.

For the CDR3, the DNA is TGTGCCAGCAGCGCGACAGGGACTCTGAACACTGAAGCTTTCTTT. Translation gives CASSATGTLNTEAFF. The chain is built from TRBV7-3 and TRBJ1-1; 7 bases map to TRBD1. The CDR3 is 15 amino acids. Germline-derived CDR1 and CDR2 are SGHTA and FQGTGA. V lost 5 bases, J lost 0 bases, and 6 bases stayed unmatched.

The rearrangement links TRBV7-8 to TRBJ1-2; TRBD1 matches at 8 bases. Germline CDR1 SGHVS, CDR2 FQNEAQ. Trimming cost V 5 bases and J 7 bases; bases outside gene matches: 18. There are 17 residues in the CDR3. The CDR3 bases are TGTGCCAGCAGCAGAAGCCCGACAGGGGAGGATCGGGGTGGCTACACCTTC. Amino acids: CASSRSPTGEDRGGYTF.

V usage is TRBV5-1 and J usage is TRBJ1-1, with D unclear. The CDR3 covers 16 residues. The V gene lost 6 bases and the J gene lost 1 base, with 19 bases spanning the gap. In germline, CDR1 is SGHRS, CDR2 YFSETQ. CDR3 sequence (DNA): TGCGCCAGCAAGAGAGGACTCCCTCCGGCGAACACTGAAGCTTTCTTT. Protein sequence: CASKRGLPPANTEAFF. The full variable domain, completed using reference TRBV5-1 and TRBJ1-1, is KAGVTQTPRYLIKTRGQQVTLSCSPISGHRSVSWYQQTPGQGLQFLFEYFSETQRNKGNFPGRFSGRQFSNSRSEMNVSTLELGDSALYLCASKRGLPPANTEAFFGQGTRLTVV.

The CDR3: CATRGRFEAFF. CDR3 coding DNA: TGTGCCACCCGGGGGAGGTTTGAAGCTTTCTTT. V usage is TRBV2 and J usage is TRBJ1-1; D perhaps matches TRBD1 (5 bases). Germline assignment: CDR1 SNHLY and CDR2 FYNNEI. The CDR3 runs to 11 residues. Between the trimmed V and J ends, which lost 10 bases and 7 bases, there was a span of 13 bases.

The CDR3 spells CASSPGQGGFSGGYTF. For the CDR3, the DNA is TGCGCCAGCAGCCCCGGACAGGGAGGCTTTTCGGGTGGCTACACCTTC. The V gene is TRBV4-1, the J gene TRBJ1-2; 8 bases are a match to TRBD1. This CDR3 comprises 16 residues. J was trimmed by 7 bases and V by 4 bases; bases with no gene match: 14. Looked up from germline, CDR1 is MGHRA and CDR2 is YSYEKL.

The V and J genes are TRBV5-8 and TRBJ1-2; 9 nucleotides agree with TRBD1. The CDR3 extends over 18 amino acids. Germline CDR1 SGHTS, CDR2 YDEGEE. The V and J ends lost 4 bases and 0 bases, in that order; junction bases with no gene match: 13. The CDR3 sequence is CASSRRTGASETNYGYTF. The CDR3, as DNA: TGTGCCAGCAGCCGTCGGACAGGGGCTTCGGAAACTAACTATGGCTACACCTTC.

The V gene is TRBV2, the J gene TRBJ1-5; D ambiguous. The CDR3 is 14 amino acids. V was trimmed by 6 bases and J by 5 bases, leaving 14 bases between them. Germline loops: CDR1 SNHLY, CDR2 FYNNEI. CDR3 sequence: CASRNTGSDQPQHF. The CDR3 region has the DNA TGTGCCAGCAGGAATACCGGGTCCGATCAGCCCCAGCATTTT.

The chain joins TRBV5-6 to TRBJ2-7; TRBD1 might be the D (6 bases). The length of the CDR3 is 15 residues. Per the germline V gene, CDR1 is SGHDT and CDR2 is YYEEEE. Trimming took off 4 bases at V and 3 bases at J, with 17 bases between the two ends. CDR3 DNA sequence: TGTGCCAGCAGCCTAAGACGGACAGTATACTACGAGCAGTACTTC. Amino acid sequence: CASSLRRTVYYEQYF.